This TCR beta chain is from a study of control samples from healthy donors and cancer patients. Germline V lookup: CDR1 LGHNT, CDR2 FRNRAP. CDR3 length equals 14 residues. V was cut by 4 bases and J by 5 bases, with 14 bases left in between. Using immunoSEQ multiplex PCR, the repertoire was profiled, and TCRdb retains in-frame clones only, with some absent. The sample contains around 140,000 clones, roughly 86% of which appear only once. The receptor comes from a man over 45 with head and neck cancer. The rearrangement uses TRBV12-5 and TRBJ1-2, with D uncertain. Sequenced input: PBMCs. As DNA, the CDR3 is TGTGCTAGTGGTTCGACGGAGCCATCGTATGGCTACACCTTC. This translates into CASGSTEPSYGYTF.